These T cell receptor beta chains were read from a single sample in a study of shared clonotypes between healthy human individuals. Sequencing used immunoSEQ multiplex PCR; TCRdb keeps in-frame clones, though not all of them. The sample has fewer than 500,000 clones, almost 80% seen once. The sequencing input was PBMCs. The source is a woman between 40 and 50 years old in good health. Some clones in this sample may be carry-over from other donors' samples. CDR3s include the opening cysteine and the closing phenylalanine or tryptophan. The order of the fields is J gene, clone size, D gene, V gene, CDR3 DNA, CDR3 protein. The D gene is left open where the match is weak. Some rows mark clone size as missing; the rest say once, few, many or name a class of expanded clone.

TRBJ2-3 . . TRBV5-4 TGTGCCAGCAGCTTGGGTGGCGGTACGGCAGATACGCAGTATTTT CASSLGGGTADTQYF
TRBJ2-1 . . TRBV21-1 TGTGCCAGCAGCCGGGCGGAAACCCGGGACAGGGTCAATGAGCAGTTCTTC CASSRAETRDRVNEQFF
TRBJ2-7 . . TRBV20-1 TGCAGTGCTAGATTCGTGACCGAGCAGTACTTC CSARFVTEQYF
TRBJ2-7 . TRBD1 TRBV7-3 TGTGCCAGCAGCTTAATGCAGGGGGCAGGAGAGCAGTACTTC CASSLMQGAGEQYF
TRBJ2-1 . TRBD2 TRBV7-9 TGTGCCAGCAGCAAGCGAACCGGGACTAGCGGGAGTGTTGAGCAGTTCTTC CASSKRTGTSGSVEQFF
TRBJ2-4 . . TRBV10-3 TGTGCCATCAGTGAATGGGCAGTGGGGGAAAACATTCAGTACTTC CAISEWAVGENIQYF
TRBJ2-7 . . TRBV28 TGTGCCAGCAGTTTTACTGGGGTTACTGACGAGCAGTACTTC CASSFTGVTDEQYF
TRBJ2-3 . . TRBV6-4 TGTGCCAGCAGTGACTCGGGTACCACCAGCACAGATACGCAGTATTTT CASSDSGTTSTDTQYF
TRBJ1-2 . . TRBV4-1 TGCGCCAGCAGCCAAAGGACCGCAGCTAACTATGGCTACACCTTC CASSQRTAANYGYTF
TRBJ2-1 . TRBD2 TRBV7-3 TGTGCCAGCAGCCCCCCGGGACTAGCGGGTACCAATGAGCAGTTCTTC CASSPPGLAGTNEQFF
TRBJ2-3 . TRBD2 TRBV30 TGTGCCTCCGATAGCGGGAGGGCGAAGACAGATACGCAGTATTTT CASDSGRAKTDTQYF
TRBJ1-2 . TRBD1 TRBV5-1 TGCGCCAGCAACCCAGGGGGCGCGGATGGCTACACCTTC CASNPGGADGYTF
TRBJ2-3 . . TRBV9 TGTGCCAGCAGCGTATCTGGGGGTGGGGATACGCAGTATTTT CASSVSGGGDTQYF
TRBJ1-5 . TRBD1 TRBV7-9 TGTGCCAGCAGCTTAGCGACCGGGACAGGGGGCCCGGGTCAGCCCCAGCATTTT CASSLATGTGGPGQPQHF
TRBJ2-1 . . TRBV2 TGTGCCAGCAGTGGCGGCGCTTACAATGAGCAGTTCTTC CASSGGAYNEQFF
TRBJ2-2 few . TRBV27 TGTGCCAGCAGTTTCAGGTTGGGCCTTGGGGAGCTGTTTTTT CASSFRLGLGELFF
TRBJ1-4 . TRBD1 TRBV5-1 TGCGCCAGCAGCGATACAGGGGGTAATGAAAAACTGTTTTTT CASSDTGGNEKLFF
TRBJ2-3 . TRBD2 TRBV19 TGTGCCAGTAAGGGACTAGCGGTCGGGGGGGGAGATACGCAGTATTTT CASKGLAVGGGDTQYF
TRBJ2-1 . TRBD2 TRBV25-1 TGTGCCAGCAGTGAATACTCCGGGACTAGGGATGGAAATGAGCAGTTCTTC CASSEYSGTRDGNEQFF
TRBJ2-7 . TRBD2 TRBV4-1 TGCGCCAGCAGCCACCCTTTAGCGGGAGGGTCCTACGAGCAGTACTTC CASSHPLAGGSYEQYF
TRBJ2-1 . . TRBV6-6 TGTGCCAGCAGTCCACGGCCACTGGGACAGTTCTTC CASSPRPLGQFF
TRBJ1-5 once . TRBV6-5 TGTGCCAGCAGCCCGGGAAACAATCAGCCCCAGCATTTT CASSPGNNQPQHF
TRBJ1-4 . TRBD1 TRBV28 TGTGCCAGCAGTGCAGGGACAGGGGGTGAAAAACTGTTTTTT CASSAGTGGEKLFF
TRBJ2-6 . TRBD1 TRBV5-4 TGTGCCAGCAGCTGGACAGGGGGCCGGGGTGGGGCCAACGTCCTGACTTTC CASSWTGGRGGANVLTF
TRBJ2-3 . TRBD2 TRBV19 TGTGCCAGTCCCCTAGGACTAGCGGGAGGGCATAGCACAGATACGCAGTATTTT CASPLGLAGGHSTDTQYF
TRBJ1-2 . . TRBV6-5 TGTGCCAGCAGTTCCGAACCGAGCGGCTACACCTTC CASSSEPSGYTF
TRBJ2-5 . . TRBV5-1 TGCGCCAGCAGCAAATTCGGGTCTTCGGAGACCCAGTACTTC CASSKFGSSETQYF
TRBJ2-5 . TRBD2 TRBV7-6 TGTGCCAGCAGCTTACGAGGGAGGGTGGAGACCCAGTACTTC CASSLRGRVETQYF
TRBJ2-3 . TRBD2 TRBV15 TGTGCCACCGTACCCCGGTTTAGCGGGACCACAGATACGCAGTATTTT CATVPRFSGTTDTQYF
TRBJ2-1 . TRBD2 TRBV4-1 TGCGCCAGCAGCCCTAGACTAGCGGGATACTACAATGAGCAGTTCTTC CASSPRLAGYYNEQFF
TRBJ1-1 . TRBD1 TRBV7-3 TGTGCCAACGCCCAGCAGGGGGATTACACTGAAGCTTTCTTT CANAQQGDYTEAFF
TRBJ2-4 . TRBD1 TRBV7-2 TGTGCCAGCAGCCCCACAGGGGAGAACATTCAGTACTTC CASSPTGENIQYF
TRBJ2-1 . TRBD2 TRBV7-2 TGTGCCAGCAGCTTTACTAGCGGGAACTTCGATGAGCAGTTCTTC CASSFTSGNFDEQFF